The T cell receptor beta chain under discussion was sequenced for a study of molecular identifiers for immune sequencing clone quantification. Notes on this clonotype: What it binds is not known.

TCRdb itself ran the PCR reads through MiXCR, one entry per CDR3 protein. The profile shows about 630,000 distinct CDR3 sequences, over 25% of them singletons. Trimming left V 1 base short and J 6 bases short, with 16 bases between. CDR3 size: 16 residues. CDR1 KGHDR and CDR2 SFDVKD come from the germline V gene. Study conclusions and caveats: Clonotypes topping 20 RNA copies carried over 97% of effector molecules but under 1% of naive ones.

The clonotype originates from a human donor in good health. Some libraries in this study had Jurkat cell RNA spiked in. This chain connects TRBV24-1 to TRBJ2-3; possibly TRBD1 or TRBD2 for D (5 bases each). The specimen was naive CD8+ T cells from blood, with Jurkat cell RNA spiked in. Subset specified: FACS-sorted CD8+CD4-CCR7+CD45RA+ naive T cells. The CDR3 here is CATSDFGGRPGDTQYF. CDR3 nucleotide sequence: TGTGCCACCAGTGATTTTGGGGGACGGCCCGGGGATACGCAGTATTTT.